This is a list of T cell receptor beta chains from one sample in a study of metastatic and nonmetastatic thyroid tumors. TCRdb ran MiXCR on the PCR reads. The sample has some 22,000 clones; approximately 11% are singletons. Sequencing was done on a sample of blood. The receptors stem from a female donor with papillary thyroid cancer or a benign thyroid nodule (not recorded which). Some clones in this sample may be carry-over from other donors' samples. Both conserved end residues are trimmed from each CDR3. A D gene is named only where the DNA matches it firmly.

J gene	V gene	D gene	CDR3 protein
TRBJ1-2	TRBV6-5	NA	ASSYSKGVIPIYGYT
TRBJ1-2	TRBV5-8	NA	ASSLRGRINYGYT
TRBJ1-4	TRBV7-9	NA	ASSLEYGEKLF
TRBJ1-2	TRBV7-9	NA	ASSSLDRNYGYT
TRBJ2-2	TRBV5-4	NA	ASSFALGDGNTGELF
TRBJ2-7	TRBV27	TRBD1	ASSDRGDYEQY
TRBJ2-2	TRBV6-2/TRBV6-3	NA	ASSWEDLTGELF
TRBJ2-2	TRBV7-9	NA	ASSLEGSGELF
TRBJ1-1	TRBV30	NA	AWSVAAMNTEAF
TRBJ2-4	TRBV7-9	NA	ASSRSWTDSQGNIQY
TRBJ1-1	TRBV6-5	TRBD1	ASSYDRGGTEAF
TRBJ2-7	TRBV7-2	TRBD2	ASSPSGGREFYEQY
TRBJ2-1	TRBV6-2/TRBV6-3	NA	ASGDSYNEQF
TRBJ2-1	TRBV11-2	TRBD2	ASSSGLAGGFEQF
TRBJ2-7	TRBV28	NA	ASSTPWDSTPGGTYEQY
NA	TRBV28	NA	PSSLGRGGAYEQF
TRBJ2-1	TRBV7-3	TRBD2	ASSSGLAGDEQF
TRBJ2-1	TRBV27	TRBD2	ACSSGSSYNEQF
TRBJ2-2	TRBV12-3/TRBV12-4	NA	ANTPLGGTGELF
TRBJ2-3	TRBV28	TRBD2	ASRNPKGGREADTQY
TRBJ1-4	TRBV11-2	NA	ASSQHMATNEKLF
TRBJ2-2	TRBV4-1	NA	TRSQDPATGELF
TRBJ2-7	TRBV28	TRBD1	ASSPGQGKVGSYEQY
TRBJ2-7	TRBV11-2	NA	ASSFGVYEQY
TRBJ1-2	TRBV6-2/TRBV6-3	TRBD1	AISEQGVRGYT
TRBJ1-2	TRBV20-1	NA	SAEGTDNYGYT
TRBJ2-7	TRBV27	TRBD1	ASRLGRPGQGAADEQY
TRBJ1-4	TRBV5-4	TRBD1	ASSTTGAGEKLF
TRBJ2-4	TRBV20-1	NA	SATTSNIQY
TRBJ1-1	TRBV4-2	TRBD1	ASSQDRGGSFTEAF
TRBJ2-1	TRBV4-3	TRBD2	ASSQDSSGHYNEQF
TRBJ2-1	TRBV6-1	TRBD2	ASSEEGGSPYNEQF
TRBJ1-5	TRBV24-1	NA	ATSDRVSNQPQH
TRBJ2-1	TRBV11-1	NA	ASSTDRDLTLYSEQF
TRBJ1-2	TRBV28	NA	ASSFSGHWGGYT
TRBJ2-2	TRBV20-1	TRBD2	SARGARGRANTGELF
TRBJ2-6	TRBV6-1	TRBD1	ASSVEQGASGANVLT
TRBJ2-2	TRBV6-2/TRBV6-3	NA	ASSLTTGELF
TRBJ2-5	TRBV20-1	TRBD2	SAEGAGEFETQY
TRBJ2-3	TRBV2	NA	ASSEEGLSVDTQY
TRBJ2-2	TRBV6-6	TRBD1	ASSFSLADRVNTGELF
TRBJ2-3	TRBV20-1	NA	SAREAWGVYTDTQY